The T cell receptor (beta chain) described here comes from a study of OX40 agonist ivuxolimab in advanced cancers. The overall study: While on treatment, patients had intravenous ivuxolimab at 0.01 to 10 mg/kg every 2 weeks. Regarding the study as a whole: In a subset of nonresponders, normalized T-cell clonal expansion was also low. Clonal expansion was seen in CD4+ and CD8+ blood T cells by week 6 at 0.1 to 3.0 mg/kg.

Measured with immunoSEQ multiplex PCR; TCRdb has only the in-frame clones, and not every one. Here the sample spans around 100,000 clones, approximately 87% being singletons. The CDR3 length is 18 residues. Germline V CDR1 and CDR2: SGDLS, YYNGEE. V was cut by 3 bases and J by 0 bases, with 18 bases left in between. With regard to this clone: Its matching antigen is unknown.

The input for sequencing was CD4+ or CD8+ T cells sorted from blood, taken in a trial of the OX40 agonist ivuxolimab. The chain combines TRBV9 with TRBJ1-4, with D tentatively TRBD1 (5 bases). The source of this sequence is an adult with an advanced solid tumor such as melanoma, head and neck, liver or kidney cancer. CDR3 nucleotides: TGTGCCAGCAGCGCTAGAGGGGACTATGGGCCAACTAATGAAAAACTGTTTTTT. It encodes CASSARGDYGPTNEKLFF.